This T cell receptor (beta chain) was identified in a study of post-analysis software for immune sequencing data. Whole-study results and caveats: Diversity measured as normalized Chao1 was significantly lower in multiple sclerosis patients than in controls.

Tagging with unique molecular identifiers was a feature of the TCR beta cDNA libraries. T cells numbering roughly 0.85 to 11 million gave rise to 500,000 or so cDNA molecules. TCRdb reanalysed the PCR reads using MiXCR and keeps one entry per CDR3 protein. Of more than 500,000 distinct CDR3 sequences listed, 34% are singletons. This clonotype showed up many times. The antigen is unknown. Sequencing was performed on blood. The receptor comes from a girl aged 2-17 years with multiple sclerosis.

CDR3 in DNA: TGTGCCAGCTCACCAACAGAGACCCAGTACTTC. Residues: CASSPTETQYF. The chain uses TRBV18 and TRBJ2-5; D not resolved. CDR3 size: 11 residues. Germline CDR1 and CDR2: KGHSH and LQKENI. V lost 2 bases and J lost 4, with 2 bases in between. The entire variable domain, with the rest obtained from reference TRBV18 and TRBJ2-5, is as follows: NAGVMQNPRHLVRRRGQEARLRCSPMKGHSHVYWYRQLPEEGLKFMVYLQKENIIDESGMPKERFSAEFPKEGPSILRIQQVVRGDSAAYFCASSPTETQYFGPGTRLLVL.